This entry lists 8 T cell receptor beta chains sequenced from one sample in a study of T cells in Graves' hyperthyroidism and ophthalmopathy. Researchers took RNA transcripts and amplified the TCR beta CDR3 regions from them. HTBI primers drove first-round RT-PCR of the TCR CDR3. From the multiplex PCR reads, TCRdb called clonotypes with MiXCR, one entry per CDR3 protein. The data contain about 560,000 distinct CDR3 sequences, about 15% of them singletons. Sequencing was performed on blood. These receptors all come from a young woman with Graves' hyperthyroidism.

This clonotype was counted many times. The chain is built from TRBV7-2 and TRBJ1-1; 9 bases are shared with TRBD1. This CDR3 has 18 residues. Germline CDR1 reads SGHTA; CDR2 reads FQGNSA. V lost 2 bases to trimming and J lost 4 bases; unmatched junction nucleotides: 14. Written as DNA, the CDR3 is TGTGCCAGCAGCTTAAGGGGACAGGGTTGGGGGGCGGCCACTGAAGCTTTCTTT. Its translation is CASSLRGQGWGAATEAFF.

This chain uses TRBV24-1 with TRBJ2-1, with 10 nucleotides matching TRBD1. The germline V gene encodes CDR1 KGHDR and CDR2 SFDVKD. The CDR3 length is 13 residues. J lost 9 bases, V lost 12 bases, and 10 bases had no gene match. CDR3 in amino acids: CASGQGEIGEQFF. The CDR3 DNA reads TGTGCCTCAGGACAGGGGGAGATTGGTGAGCAGTTCTTC.

The chain links TRBV19 to TRBJ1-1; D is unresolved. The CDR3 runs 15 residues. The ends were cut back, 8 bases at V and 1 base at J, with 17 bases in the middle. Germline V CDR1 and CDR2: LNHDA, SQIVND (reference sequence). CDR3 DNA sequence: TGTGCCAGTTCCGAACCTAGGGTGGGGAACACTGAAGCTTTCTTT. This encodes CASSEPRVGNTEAFF. Full variable domain (missing parts from reference TRBV19 and TRBJ1-1): DGGITQSPKYLFRKEGQNVTLSCEQNLNHDAMYWYRQDPGQGLRLIYYSQIVNDFQKGDIAEGYSVSREKKESFPLTVTSAQKNPTAFYLCASSEPRVGNTEAFFGQGTRLTVV.

This clonotype was counted at least ten times. The rearrangement joins TRBV20-1 to TRBJ2-1; TRBD2 aligns across 10 bases. The J segment lost 6 bases and the V segment lost 6 bases, leaving 17 bases of the junction unmatched. Germline-derived CDR1 and CDR2 are DFQATT and SNEGSKA (reference sequence). The CDR3 runs 17 residues. The CDR3 bases are TGCAGTGCGACCCGCAGCGGGAGGGAGTTTCGTGTCAATGAGCAGTTCTTC. Amino acid sequence: CSATRSGREFRVNEQFF.

This clonotype came up once. CDR3 region: CSPRRWVGTTDTQYF. For the CDR3, the DNA is TGCAGTCCGAGGCGGTGGGTTGGGACCACAGATACGCAGTATTTT. The chain couples TRBV20-1 to TRBJ2-3; D might be TRBD1 or TRBD2, each matching 5 bases. Deletions cut 8 bases from V and 2 bases from J, with 20 bases between. CDR1 is DFQATT, CDR2 SNEGSKA, per germline (reference sequence). The CDR3 runs 15 residues.

In its sample, this clonotype was seen many times. The chain employs TRBV18 and TRBJ2-1; the D call may be TRBD1 or TRBD2 (5 bases each). CDR1 KGHSH and CDR2 LQKENI come from the germline V gene. V gave up 3 bases and J gave up 3 bases, with 12 bases separating them. This CDR3 comprises 15 residues. The CDR3 reads CASSPGPGDYNEQFF. Written as DNA, the CDR3 is TGTGCCAGCTCACCGGGACCCGGAGACTACAATGAGCAGTTCTTC. The full variable domain, with the rest looked up from reference TRBV18 and TRBJ2-1, is NAGVMQNPRHLVRRRGQEARLRCSPMKGHSHVYWYRQLPEEGLKFMVYLQKENIIDESGMPKERFSAEFPKEGPSILRIQQVVRGDSAAYFCASSPGPGDYNEQFFGPGTRLTVL.

At least ten counts were recorded for this clonotype. V usage is TRBV10-3 and J usage is TRBJ1-1; D might be TRBD1 (6 bases). The V gene lost 4 bases and the J gene lost 1 base, with 13 bases spanning the gap. Germline-derived CDR1 and CDR2 are ENHRY and SYGVKD. The CDR3 sequence is 15 residues long. The CDR3 here is CAISAQGQWNTEAFF. CDR3 nucleotides: TGTGCCATCAGTGCACAGGGTCAATGGAACACTGAAGCTTTCTTT.

This clonotype was seen once. This chain uses TRBV28 with TRBJ2-2; 9 bases align to TRBD1. The CDR3 spans 16 residues. Looked up from germline, CDR1 is MDHEN and CDR2 is SYDVKM. V shed 8 bases, J shed 5 bases, and the junction held 12 bases outside the gene matches. The CDR3 is CASDPGTGKGTGELFF. The CDR3 DNA reads TGTGCCAGCGACCCCGGGACAGGGAAGGGAACCGGGGAGCTGTTTTTT.